This TCR beta chain was obtained from a study of T cell clones after liver transplantation. This clone was counted only a few times. The antigen is undetermined. Overall study results and limits: Rather than being deleted, graft donor-reactive T cells may have moved into the graft.

Repertoires were generated with immunoSEQ multiplex PCR, while TCRdb's copy carries only in-frame clones and drops some. The sample records under 60,000 clones, roughly three quarters being singletons. This TCR derives from a human patient who received a liver transplant. Part of the T cell pool may stem from the graft donor. The material sequenced was CD4+ T cells from blood, taken at the 22-month timepoint.

CDR3 nucleotides: TGTGCCATCAGTAGGACAGGAGCTAATTCACCCCTCCACTTT. It specifies CAISRTGANSPLHF. The chain has TRBV10-3 and TRBJ1-6; 7 positions match TRBD1. In germline, CDR1 is ENHRY, CDR2 SYGVKD. V lost 5 bases, J lost 6 bases, and 4 bases stayed unmatched. CDR3 length equals 14 residues.